This T cell receptor (beta chain) comes out of a study of T-cell reconstitution after alpha-beta-depleted transplantation in children listed by TCRdb under 2016. Notes on the research overall: Using TCR repertoire profiling, the study followed T-cell immune reconstitution in a quantitative way in children after TCRalphabeta/CD19-depleted allogeneic hematopoietic cell transplantation.

Explained via the paper, the treatment or condition label denotes: allogeneic hematopoietic cell transplantation with graft depleted of TCRalphabeta T cells and CD19 B cells. The children who served as transplant recipients had been given grafts of TCRalphabeta/CD19-depleted allogeneic hematopoietic cells. Reading the germline V gene gives CDR1 ENHRY and CDR2 SYGVKD. Ends trimmed: V by 6 bases, J by 4 bases; bases unmatched to a gene: 7. Taken from cysteine to phenylalanine, the CDR3 has 16 residues. The only DNA kept is the CDR3, 48 bases in frame from the first base. Beyond this particular receptor, the publication reports: The high TCRbeta diversity at day 60 in some patients was ascribed to recipient T cells and intrathymic progenitors that had survived conditioning. About two months after transplant, the apparently early recovery of alphabetaT-cell counts reportedly depended on just several hundred clones that had expanded rapidly and came from non-depleted graft cells. Hyperexpanded clone frequencies declined over subsequent months; after one year, T-cell counts and TCRbeta diversity were mostly attributed to newly produced T cells.

Concerning this clonotype itself: What antigen it recognizes has not been identified. The sample holds no much larger clone one base away, and base qualities are not on file.

Receptors were amplified or captured by PCR. Data came from an Illumina HiSeq 2500. To normalize quantification of the TCRbeta repertoire, the TCR libraries were built with molecular barcoding that relied on unique molecular identifiers. The raw public reads went through TCRdb reprocessing: fastp at Q25, MiXCR clone calling, in-frame beta chains kept. A single entry per CDR3 protein holds the most common genes and DNA from its merged rows. The sample contains about 980,000 distinct CDR3 sequences, under 30% of them found a single time. The ten largest clonotypes hold over 25% of the sample. The receptor comes from a boy under three years old who had a stem cell transplant for SCID, so the T cells may come from the graft donor. This sequence uses TRBV10-3 and TRBJ2-3; TRBD2 fits 13 bases in the junction. Source: PBMCs, mostly from graft donor cells, taken 360 days after TCRalphabeta/CD19-depleted stem cell transplant. The nucleotide sequence is TGTGCCATCAGCCAGGGACTAGCGGGATTTGCAGATACGCAGTATTTT. Its protein product is CAISQGLAGFADTQYF.